This T cell receptor (beta chain) emerged from a study of blood T cell repertoires in COVID-19. The overall study: There were acute and convalescent COVID-19 samples, and they came from the United States, Italy and Spain. The cDNA or gDNA used as material had been derived from T cells, B-cell-depleted T cells, or PBMCs.

CDR3 length: 15 residues. Per the germline V gene, CDR1 is SGHTA and CDR2 is FQGTGA. Trimming took off 1 base at V and 4 bases at J, with 11 bases between the two ends. How the authors handled the data: It was from reference gene primer amplification that nucleated cell counts were estimated. Here immunoSEQ multiplex PCR was the method, and the copy in TCRdb shows in-frame clones only, minus some. Clonal size and the V and J genes are those of that table, whereas D and trimming came from the DNA. The table records 72,000 or so clones, about 81% of them present only once. The sample was peripheral blood. The rearrangement links TRBV7-3 to TRBJ2-1; D is possibly TRBD2 (6 bases). This sequence originates from a human donor in a cohort sampled during active COVID-19. CDR3 in amino acids: CASSLSGGYYNEQFF. The DNA for the CDR3 is TGTGCCAGCAGCTTAAGCGGAGGGTATTACAATGAGCAGTTCTTC.